The clone carrying this T cell receptor (beta chain) appeared a single time. The sample originates from a study of OX40 agonist ivuxolimab in advanced cancers. Study at large: Patient treatment consisted of intravenous ivuxolimab administration every 2 weeks at 0.01 to 10 mg/kg.

TCRdb's table, derived via immunoSEQ multiplex PCR, lists solely in-frame clones and lacks some. The sample carries about 100,000 clones, 90% recorded once. CDR3 length equals 15 residues. V trimming: 6 bases; J trimming: 1 base; junction bases outside the gene matches: 4. The germline V gene encodes CDR1 MNHEY and CDR2 SVGAGI. The specimen comprised CD4+ or CD8+ T cells sorted from blood, sampled in a trial of the OX40 agonist ivuxolimab. The V call is TRBV6-5, the J call TRBJ1-5, with 9 bases lining up with TRBD1. This clonotype originated in an adult with an advanced solid tumor such as melanoma, head and neck, liver or kidney cancer. The CDR3 sequence: CASRQGTGSNQPQHF. CDR3 DNA: TGTGCCAGCAGGCAGGGGACAGGGAGCAATCAGCCCCAGCATTTT.